The 26 T cell receptor beta chains given below trace back to one sample, sequenced in a study of monozygotic twins with cystic fibrosis. Produced via immunoSEQ multiplex PCR; TCRdb's table is partial and in-frame only. The sample contains some 21,000 clones, under 95% of which appear only once. The sequencing sample was made of blood. The origin of the receptors is a girl aged 2-10 years with cystic fibrosis.

The chain employs TRBV4-3 and TRBJ2-2; D unresolved. The germline V gene encodes CDR1 LGHNA and CDR2 YSLEER. Trimming removed 6 bases at V and 5 bases at J, with 16 bases between. The CDR3 totals 15 residues. The CDR3 is CASRSSPGGTGELFF. DNA of the CDR3: TGCGCCAGCAGGTCTAGTCCGGGCGGTACCGGGGAGCTGTTTTTT.

This clone was detected once. The chain has TRBV10-3 and TRBJ2-5; 10 positions agree with TRBD2. The CDR3 totals 13 residues. Germline assignment: CDR1 ENHRY and CDR2 SYGVKD. The V segment lost 10 bases and the J segment 3 bases; nucleotides outside the gene matches: 5. The CDR3 sequence: CATRGLAEETQYF. The CDR3 DNA follows: TGTGCCACCCGAGGACTAGCGGAAGAGACCCAGTACTTC.

The chain carries TRBV5-4 and TRBJ1-1; TRBD1 is a possible D gene (5 bases). The V and J ends lost 4 bases and 8 bases respectively, with 15 bases between them. Germline V CDR1 and CDR2: SGHNT, YYREEE (reference sequence). The CDR3 consists of 13 residues. The CDR3 is CASSPGQGREAFF. Written as DNA, the CDR3 is TGTGCCAGCAGCCCGGGTCAGGGTAGGGAAGCTTTCTTT.

The chain uses TRBV6-6 and TRBJ2-7; 8 nucleotides match TRBD1. The CDR3 sequence is 16 residues long. Germline loops: CDR1 MNHNY, CDR2 SVGAGI (reference sequence). With V trimmed by 4 bases and J by 2 bases, 10 bases remained unmatched. CDR3 coding DNA: TGTGCCAGCAGTTTCCCTCCTGGACAGGGAGCCTACGAGCAGTACTTC. Protein sequence: CASSFPPGQGAYEQYF.

The chain combines TRBV28 with TRBJ2-2, with D possibly matching TRBD2 (6 bases). The V end was cut by 10 bases, the J end by 2 bases, with 14 bases between. This CDR3 has 14 amino acids. Germline CDR1 reads MDHEN; CDR2 reads SYDVKM. The CDR3 protein is CATYGGPNTGELFF. CDR3 nucleotides: TGTGCCACCTACGGAGGGCCCAACACCGGGGAGCTGTTTTTT.

The chain employs TRBV27 and TRBJ2-7; TRBD1 aligns across 8 bases. CDR1 and CDR2 from the germline V gene are MNHEY and SMNVEV (reference sequence). CDR3 size: 15 residues. Trimming took 4 bases from V and 5 from J; bases not matched to a gene: 10. CDR3 bases: TGTGCCAGCAGTTCCGCAGGACAGGGTCTAAACGAGCAGTACTTC. This codes for CASSSAGQGLNEQYF.

The chain is built from TRBV2 and TRBJ1-5; the D is unclear. The length of the CDR3 is 13 residues. The V end was cut by 3 bases, the J end by 11 bases, with 14 bases between. Per germline, CDR1 SNHLY and CDR2 FYNNEI. The chain's CDR3 is CASSDRTAGSQHF. The CDR3 DNA follows: TGTGCCAGCAGTGACAGGACCGCGGGCTCCCAGCATTTT.

The chain recombines TRBV27 with TRBJ2-3; the D gene could be TRBD1 or TRBD2 (5 bases each). From germline, CDR1 is MNHEY and CDR2 SMNVEV (reference sequence). This CDR3 region has 17 residues. Between the trimmed V and J ends, which lost 4 bases and 2 bases, there was a span of 19 bases. In DNA, the CDR3 is TGTGCCAGCAGTTCGCCGCGTGGGGGTCCGTACACAGATACGCAGTATTTT. Translating it yields CASSSPRGGPYTDTQYF.

CDR3 DNA sequence: TGTGCCAGCAGTGAGGCCCCACAGGGGTTGAACACTGAAGCTTTCTTT. Amino acid sequence: CASSEAPQGLNTEAFF. The chain recombines TRBV6-1 with TRBJ1-1, with 7 positions matching TRBD1. The germline V gene encodes CDR1 MNHNS and CDR2 SASEGT. The trim removed 3 bases at V and 0 bases at J, leaving 7 bases unmatched. This CDR3 has 16 residues.

The rearrangement joins TRBV6-6 to TRBJ1-2, with D maybe TRBD1 (5 bases). The germline V and J ends were trimmed by 2 bases and 5 bases, with 15 bases remaining between them. The CDR3 consists of 15 residues. Germline CDR1 and CDR2: MNHNY and SVGAGI (reference sequence). The CDR3, as DNA: TGTGCCAGCAGTTACGGGTCAGGGTCAGGGTATGGCTACACCTTC. This gives the protein CASSYGSGSGYGYTF.

The V and J genes are TRBV6-5 and TRBJ1-5; 7 bases agree with TRBD1. CDR1 is MNHEY, CDR2 SVGAGI, per germline. V shed 0 bases, J shed 4 bases, and the junction held 3 bases outside the gene matches. This CDR3 spans 15 amino acids. The CDR3 DNA reads as TGTGCCAGCAGTTACTCCCCAGGGGGGAATCAGCCCCAGCATTTT. This gives the protein CASSYSPGGNQPQHF.

The chain is built from TRBV2 and TRBJ2-3; 8 bases map to TRBD2. Trimming cost V 2 bases and J 3 bases; bases outside gene matches: 4. This CDR3 comprises 15 residues. The germline V gene encodes CDR1 SNHLY and CDR2 FYNNEI. The CDR3 loop is CASSEPSGGTDTQYF. The CDR3 DNA follows: TGTGCCAGCAGTGAACCCAGCGGGGGTACAGATACGCAGTATTTT.

The V gene is TRBV28, the J gene TRBJ2-7; D gene unclear. The germline V gene has CDR1 MDHEN and CDR2 SYDVKM. Trimming left V 1 base short and J 9 bases short, with 13 bases between. The CDR3 has 13 amino acids. Here the CDR3 reads CASSLFSRPGQYF. DNA of the CDR3: TGTGCCAGCAGTTTATTCTCCAGACCCGGGCAGTACTTC.

The V gene is TRBV7-9, the J gene TRBJ1-2; D is perhaps TRBD1 (5 bases). V gave up 3 bases and J gave up 8 bases, with 19 bases separating them. Germline V gene sequence: CDR1 SEHNR, CDR2 FQNEAQ (reference sequence). This CDR3 region has 15 residues. CDR3: CASSLNMRGSVGYTF. As DNA, the CDR3 is TGTGCCAGCAGCTTGAACATGAGGGGTTCGGTCGGCTACACCTTC.

The J gene is TRBJ2-1, the V gene TRBV25-1, with 11 bases fitting TRBD2. V shed 7 bases and J 7 bases; nucleotides not matched to a gene: 6. This CDR3 spans 14 amino acids. Germline CDR1 is MGHDK and CDR2 is SYGVNS. CDR3 coding DNA: TGTGCCAGCACGGGTAGCGGGAGGGGGAATGAGCAGTTCTTC. Its translation: CASTGSGRGNEQFF.

The chain links TRBV27 to TRBJ2-1; the match to TRBD2 covers 8 bases. V dropped 0 bases and J dropped 7; count of bases not matched to a gene: 8. This CDR3 is 16 amino acids long. Germline CDR1 is MNHEY and CDR2 is SMNVEV (reference sequence). CDR3 nucleotides: TGTGCCAGCAGTTTATCAGCGGGAGCGGTCGAAAATGAGCAGTTCTTC. It translates to CASSLSAGAVENEQFF.

The V call is TRBV19, the J call TRBJ1-2, with D perhaps TRBD1 (6 bases). Germline V CDR1 and CDR2: LNHDA, SQIVND (reference sequence). The V gene lost 4 bases and the J gene lost 4 bases, with 13 bases spanning the gap. This CDR3 has 14 residues. The CDR3 bases are TGTGCCAGTAGTACCCGGACAGAAGGCTATGGCTACACCTTC. Protein product: CASSTRTEGYGYTF.

The rearrangement uses TRBV2 and TRBJ2-1; 11 bases are a match to TRBD2. Germline V gene sequence: CDR1 SNHLY, CDR2 FYNNEI. After removal of 8 bases from V and 5 bases from J, the junction contained 11 bases not matched to a gene. CDR3 size: 16 residues. The CDR3 bases are TGTGCCAGCGGTAGTCCCGGGACTAGCGGACACAATGAGCAGTTCTTC. It is translated as CASGSPGTSGHNEQFF.

CDR3 bases: TGTGCCAGCAGCTTAGAATCCAGAGCCAACACTGAAGCTTTCTTT. It encodes CASSLESRANTEAFF. The chain carries TRBV7-6 and TRBJ1-1; D not resolved. The germline V gene encodes CDR1 SGHVS and CDR2 FNYEAQ. Trimming shortened V by 1 base and J by 2 bases, and 11 bases separated the two germline ends. The CDR3 has 15 residues.

This chain connects TRBV2 to TRBJ1-1; D gene uncertain. The CDR3 length is 13 residues. Germline CDR1 is SNHLY and CDR2 is FYNNEI. The ends were cut back, 3 bases at V and 3 bases at J, with 8 bases in the middle. The CDR3 loop reads CASSEDLHTEAFF. CDR3 nucleotides: TGTGCCAGCAGTGAGGACTTGCACACTGAAGCTTTCTTT.

The chain is built from TRBV28 and TRBJ1-5, with D perhaps TRBD1 (5 bases). Germline V CDR1 and CDR2: MDHEN, SYDVKM. V lost 11 bases, J lost 0 bases, and 8 bases lay in between. The CDR3 loop spans 12 amino acids. The CDR3 region is CAAGDSNQPQHF. CDR3 sequence (DNA): TGTGCCGCGGGGGATAGCAATCAGCCCCAGCATTTT.

The rearrangement links TRBV6-1 to TRBJ1-2; D perhaps matches TRBD1 (5 bases). This CDR3 region has 14 residues. Germline CDR1 reads MNHNS; CDR2 reads SASEGT. Trimming removed 4 bases from V and 4 bases from J, with 13 bases in between. CDR3 sequence (DNA): TGTGCCAGCAGTGTGACAGAAAAGGGCTATGGCTACACCTTC. It translates to CASSVTEKGYGYTF.

V is TRBV7-2 and J is TRBJ2-1, with 7 bases matching TRBD2. Germline lookup yields CDR1 SGHTA and CDR2 FQGNSA. CDR3 length equals 16 residues. V lost 5 bases and J lost 4; bases outside the gene matches: 11. In DNA form, the CDR3 reads TGTGCCAGCAGCGAAACTAGCGCGTGGGAGTACAATGAGCAGTTCTTC. Its translation: CASSETSAWEYNEQFF.

As regards this clone: This same CDR3 is encoded by further DNA sequences in the sample. The CDR3, as DNA: TGTGCCTGGACTCCGGGACTAGCGGTCTACGAGCAGTACTTC. Encoded protein: CAWTPGLAVYEQYF. The chain links TRBV30 to TRBJ2-7, with 11 bases that match TRBD2. V gave up 4 bases and J gave up 3 bases; unmatched junction bases: 5. The germline V gene has CDR1 GTSNPN and CDR2 SVGIG (reference sequence). The CDR3 covers 14 residues. Combining the CDR3 with reference TRBV30 and TRBJ2-7 gives the whole variable domain SQTIHQWPATLVQPVGSPLSLECTVEGTSNPNLYWYRQAAGRGLQLLFYSVGIGQISSEVPQNLSASRPQDRQFILSSKKLLLSDSGFYLCAWTPGLAVYEQYFGPGTRLTVT.

V and J are TRBV19 and TRBJ2-3; 12 positions match TRBD2. This CDR3 is built from 16 residues. The V gene's germline CDR1 is LNHDA and CDR2 SQIVND (reference sequence). V lost 3 bases, J lost 5 bases, and 6 bases stayed unmatched. The CDR3 coding sequence is TGTGCCAGTAGTATCCTGAGACTAGCGGGAGAAGATACGCAGTATTTT. Protein product: CASSILRLAGEDTQYF.

V and J are TRBV11-2 and TRBJ2-7; a possible D gene is TRBD1 (6 bases). V was trimmed by 3 bases and J by 6 bases, leaving 6 bases between them. CDR1 SGHAT and CDR2 FQNNGV come from the germline V gene. This CDR3 region has 11 residues. The CDR3, as DNA: TGTGCCAGCAGCTTCAGGGGCGAGCAGTACTTC. Translation gives CASSFRGEQYF.